This section outlines one TCR beta chain sequence together with its context. The data stem from a study of identical twins. TCRdb ran MiXCR on the 5' RACE reads and lists one entry per CDR3 protein. The repertoire holds fewer than 250,000 distinct CDR3 sequences, with around 15% as singletons. The same sample was also studied in work on T cells expressing NK-cell markers. This second report adds: Whether the expanded NKG2C+ T cell clones recognized HCMV remained unclear.

Source material: CD8+ T cells sorted from blood. This sequence was found in a woman aged 18-29 years in good health.

The CDR3 bases are TGTGCCAGCGGCCCAGCCACTCTAACAACGGGGGCAGATACGCAGTATTTT. Encoded protein: CASGPATLTTGADTQYF. The genes are TRBV6-1 and TRBJ2-3, with D maybe TRBD2 (6 bases). The CDR3 is 17 residues long. CDR1 and CDR2 from the germline V gene are MNHNS and SASEGT. Trimming cost V 8 bases and J 4 bases, with 25 bases left between them.